The T cell receptor (beta chain) under discussion was sequenced for a study of beta chain features in type 1 diabetes. Expressed TCRB transcripts were sequenced because the isolated RNA had all been reverse transcribed beforehand. This table comes from immunoSEQ multiplex PCR, and its TCRdb copy is limited to in-frame clones, with some not included. The sample has about 220,000 clones; about a tenth are singletons. The CDR3 runs to 15 residues. The trim removed 0 bases at V and 0 bases at J, leaving 1 base unmatched. Germline-derived CDR1 and CDR2 are SGHRS and YFSETQ. This receptor was taken from a young man in good health. Sample: central memory CD4+ T cells from blood. This chain uses TRBV5-1 with TRBJ2-3, with 7 bases aligning to TRBD1. DNA for the CDR3: TGCGCCAGCAGCTTGGAGGGACAGAGCACAGATACGCAGTATTTT. Translated: CASSLEGQSTDTQYF.